What follows are 13 T cell receptor beta chains derived from one specimen sequenced in a study of T cells in Graves' hyperthyroidism and ophthalmopathy. Using RNA transcripts as the source, TCR beta CDR3 regions were amplified. First-round RT-PCR of the TCR CDR3 relied on the HTBI primer set. TCRdb re-derived calls from the multiplex PCR reads in MiXCR, one entry per CDR3 protein. The profile shows some 560,000 distinct CDR3 sequences, around 14% of them singletons. Material: blood. Every receptor here comes from a woman under 40 with Graves' hyperthyroidism.

As for this clonotype: With a much larger clone just one base away, this may be a read error. The DNA for the CDR3 is TGTGCCAGCAATTTCGGAGCTAACTCCTATGGCTACACCTTC. Its protein is CASNFGANSYGYTF. The V gene is TRBV12-3 or TRBV12-4, the J gene TRBJ1-2, with D unclear. The V gene lost 7 bases and the J gene lost 4 bases, with 16 bases spanning the gap. This CDR3 is 14 amino acids long.

This clonotype was counted ten times or more. This sequence joins TRBV11-2 and TRBJ2-3, with unresolved D. In germline, CDR1 is SGHAT, CDR2 FQNNGV. The CDR3 is 15 residues long. V lost 0 bases to trimming and J lost 0 bases, with 7 bases between them. CDR3 bases: TGTGCCAGCAGCTTAGATTCAGATAGCACAGATACGCAGTATTTT. It translates to CASSLDSDSTDTQYF.

This clonotype was observed many times. This chain connects TRBV28 to TRBJ2-1; possible D gene TRBD2, 5 bases. The V gene lost 5 bases and the J gene lost 5 bases, with 7 bases spanning the gap. Germline-derived CDR1 and CDR2 are MDHEN and SYDVKM. CDR3 length: 12 amino acids. CDR3 nucleotide sequence: TGTGCCAGCAGTCCGAGGGACAATGAGCAGTTCTTC. Its translation: CASSPRDNEQFF.

The J gene is TRBJ2-7, the V gene TRBV6-2 or TRBV6-3, with TRBD2 matching over 7 bases. The CDR3 covers 16 residues. J lost 2 bases, V lost 0 bases, and 7 bases had no gene match. From germline, CDR1 is MNHEY and CDR2 SVGEGT. The CDR3 coding sequence is TGTGCCAGCAGTTACTCGAGCAAGCGGGAAGCCTACGAGCAGTACTTC. It specifies CASSYSSKREAYEQYF.

V and J are TRBV7-8 and TRBJ1-5; D may be TRBD1 (5 bases). The V end was cut by 2 bases, the J end by 4 bases, with 12 bases between. This CDR3 comprises 15 residues. Germline V gene lookup returns CDR1 SGHVS and CDR2 FQNEAQ. As DNA, the CDR3 is TGTGCCAGCAGCTTATGGGACGTATTGAATCAGCCCCAGCATTTT. This sequence encodes CASSLWDVLNQPQHF.

The V gene is TRBV2, the J gene TRBJ2-7, with D possibly TRBD1 on 6 matching bases. Germline V gives CDR1 SNHLY, CDR2 FYNNEI. The CDR3 consists of 14 residues. Trimming cost V 9 bases and J 0 bases, with 15 bases left between them. The CDR3 coding sequence is TGTGCCAGTACCTCACAGGGCGACTCCTACGAGCAGTACTTC. Amino acids: CASTSQGDSYEQYF.

This CDR3 reads CAWSVFNYEQYF. CDR3 nucleotides: TGTGCCTGGAGTGTATTCAACTACGAGCAGTACTTC. The rearrangement links TRBV30 to TRBJ2-7; D not resolved. V lost 0 bases, J lost 3 bases, and 6 bases lay in between. The length of the CDR3 is 12 residues. Germline CDR1 is GTSNPN and CDR2 is SVGIG (reference sequence).

This clonotype was seen many times. The V and J genes are TRBV25-1 and TRBJ2-7; 11 nucleotides match TRBD1. The germline V gene encodes CDR1 MGHDK and CDR2 SYGVNS. After removal of 1 base from V and 7 bases from J, the junction contained 9 bases not matched to a gene. This CDR3 has 16 amino acids. The CDR3 bases are TGTGCCAGCAGTGAATTAAGGGGGACAGGGGGTCAAGAGCAGTACTTC. Translated, it gives CASSELRGTGGQEQYF.

This clonotype was recorded at least ten times. The gene calls are TRBV6-1 and TRBJ1-1, with D perhaps matching TRBD1 (6 bases). There are 15 residues in the CDR3. V gave up 6 bases and J gave up 0 bases, with 14 bases separating them. Germline assignment: CDR1 MNHNS and CDR2 SASEGT. CDR3 in amino acids: CASRDTGYMNTEAFF. The DNA of the CDR3 is TGTGCCAGCAGGGATACAGGGTACATGAACACTGAAGCTTTCTTT.

To note about this clonotype: A read error is possible here, since a much larger clone lies one base away. This sequence joins TRBV9 and TRBJ2-3; TRBD1 matches at 7 bases. Germline CDR1 reads SGDLS; CDR2 reads YYNGEE. The V and J ends lost 4 bases and 4 bases, in that order; junction bases with no gene match: 6. The CDR3 loop spans 14 amino acids. CDR3 DNA sequence: TGTGCCAGCAGCCTAGGGGGCGTGCCAGATACGCAGTATTTT. Its protein is CASSLGGVPDTQYF.

The sample holds a few counts of this clonotype. The chain has TRBV5-1 and TRBJ2-7, with TRBD2 identical over 7 bases. V lost 4 bases and J lost 3; bases outside the gene matches: 10. The CDR3 sequence is 15 residues long. Germline CDR1 is SGHRS and CDR2 is YFSETQ. CDR3: CASSLDRPGGYEQYF. The CDR3 nucleotides read TGCGCCAGCAGCCTGGACCGCCCGGGGGGCTACGAGCAGTACTTC.

This clonotype was observed at least ten times. CDR3 sequence reads: CASSEAPTYGYTF. The CDR3 nucleotides are TGTGCCAGCAGTGAAGCGCCTACGTATGGCTACACCTTC. The V call is TRBV6-1, the J call TRBJ1-2; no clear D. The CDR3 contains 13 residues. CDR1 is MNHNS, CDR2 SASEGT, per germline. Trimming took off 0 bases at V and 5 bases at J, with 7 bases between the two ends.

This clonotype occurred a few times. CDR3 amino acids: CASSSVSLARFNEQFF. The CDR3 coding sequence is TGTGCCAGCAGCTCAGTTAGCCTAGCGAGATTCAATGAGCAGTTCTTC. V and J are TRBV7-2 and TRBJ2-1; tentatively, D is TRBD2 (6 bases). This CDR3 is 16 amino acids long. The V and J ends lost 4 bases and 6 bases respectively, with 19 bases between them. Germline CDR1 and CDR2: SGHTA and FQGNSA.